Below, 5 T cell receptor beta chains from the same sample are listed, as sequenced in a study of blood T cell repertoires in COVID-19. Data came from immunoSEQ multiplex PCR; TCRdb stores just in-frame clones and leaves some out. Here the sample spans some 80,000 clones, 70% to 90% being singletons. Sequences were obtained from peripheral blood. The origin of the receptors is a man aged 55 to 69 with COVID-19, enrolled during active disease.

This clone was counted a single time. This chain links TRBV5-1 with TRBJ1-2; D is unresolved. Trimming left V 0 bases short and J 6 bases short, with 9 bases between. The CDR3 runs 13 residues. Germline V gives CDR1 SGHRS, CDR2 YFSETQ. CDR3 nucleotide sequence: TGCGCCAGCAGCTTGGCTTGGACTGATGGCTACACCTTC. Translating gives CASSLAWTDGYTF. Based on the CDR3 plus reference TRBV5-1 and TRBJ1-2, the full variable domain is KAGVTQTPRYLIKTRGQQVTLSCSPISGHRSVSWYQQTPGQGLQFLFEYFSETQRNKGNFPGRFSGRQFSNSRSEMNVSTLELGDSALYLCASSLAWTDGYTFGSGTRLTVV.

The genes are TRBV6-6 and TRBJ1-5; 9 nucleotides match TRBD1. There are 16 residues in the CDR3. Germline loops: CDR1 MNHNY, CDR2 SVGAGI (reference sequence). V lost 5 bases to trimming and J lost 2 bases; unmatched junction nucleotides: 7. The DNA of the CDR3 is TGTGCCAGCAGTACGACAGGGGGTACTCGCAATCAGCCCCAGCATTTT. This gives the protein CASSTTGGTRNQPQHF.

The chain combines TRBV6-5 with TRBJ2-3; TRBD2 might be the D (6 bases). The V gene's germline CDR1 is MNHEY and CDR2 SVGAGI. This CDR3 comprises 12 residues. V was shortened by 7 bases and J by 1 base, with 6 bases between the two germline ends. This chain's CDR3 is CASKRGTDTQYF. The CDR3 DNA follows: TGTGCCAGCAAGCGGGGCACAGATACGCAGTATTTT.

The chain joins TRBV6-5 to TRBJ2-7; weak D call: TRBD1 (6 bases). This CDR3 has 15 amino acids. CDR1 and CDR2 (germline): MNHEY, SVGAGI. V lost 6 bases and J 4 bases, leaving 19 bases between the germline ends. Written as DNA, the CDR3 is TGTGCCAGCAGCAATAGAGGGGGTACCACGTACGAGCAGTACTTC. As protein: CASSNRGGTTYEQYF.

V usage is TRBV6-1 and J usage is TRBJ2-7; 7 bases match TRBD2. The CDR3 covers 16 residues. Germline CDR1 and CDR2: MNHNS and SASEGT. Losses at the gene ends were 2 bases for V and 2 bases for J; bases not matched to a gene: 9. The CDR3 DNA is TGTGCCAGCAGTGAACAGCGGGCTAGCGGCCCCTACGAGCAGTACTTC. Translation gives CASSEQRASGPYEQYF.